Sequencing of this T cell receptor (beta chain) was carried out in a study of beta chain features in type 1 diabetes. Overall study findings and caveats: Relative to healthy donors, patients appeared to have naive, central memory and Treg TCRB repertoires that were more similar. Type 1 diabetes patients had moderately but significantly shorter TCRB CDR3s in all four CD4+ subsets.

Sequenced material consisted of expressed TCRB transcripts (all of the isolated RNA was reverse transcribed). About 3.6 million reads on average were seen across naive, central memory and regulatory T cell samples. The assay was immunoSEQ multiplex PCR, and TCRdb's table has in-frame clones only and misses some. This table has more than 300,000 clones, roughly an eighth appearing once. V lost 4 bases, J lost 2 bases, and 9 bases lay in between. There are 13 residues in the CDR3. The germline CDR1 and CDR2 sequences are SGHNT and YYREEE (reference sequence). Points on this clone: The antigen remains unidentified.

The genes are TRBV5-4 and TRBJ1-2, with TRBD1 as a possible D gene (5 bases). Sequences were obtained from naive CD4+ T cells from blood. The clonotype was recovered from a man in his late teens or twenties in good health. CDR3 loop: CASSTTVNYGYTF. The CDR3 nucleotides are TGTGCCAGCAGCACGACAGTAAACTATGGCTACACCTTC.